This T cell receptor beta chain was identified during a study of cytomegalovirus exposure and HLA in healthy donors. Points from the study as a whole: Researchers reported from a later analysis that most CMV-associated TCR beta chains appeared HLA-restricted. Sequencing likely caused a cluster of highly shared sequence variants. Most TCR sequences were seen very rarely across donors, but some public TCRs occurred in many.

About this clone: Its antigen is undetermined.

Per germline, CDR1 MNHNY and CDR2 SVGAGI (reference sequence). V was shortened by 2 bases and J by 2 bases, with 4 bases between the two germline ends. This CDR3 has 12 residues. This PCR relied on a set of 60 Vbeta primers and 13 Jbeta primers. The method was immunoSEQ multiplex PCR; TCRdb's version includes in-frame clones alone and lacks a portion of them. Its table records some 160,000 clones. The sequenced sample consisted of PBMCs. The genes are TRBV6-6 and TRBJ2-7; no reliable D call. The clonotype originates from a man aged 25 to 45 in good health and CMV-seronegative. The chain's CDR3 is CASSYEAYEQYF. The CDR3 nucleotides are TGTGCCAGCAGTTACGAGGCCTACGAGCAGTACTTC.